This T cell receptor beta chain was obtained from a study of regulatory T cells in long-lasting Graves disease. Study information: Under 3 months of antithyroid drugs had been taken by newly diagnosed Graves' patients. General study findings and limits: Thyroid tissue was not sampled; only peripheral blood was.

Both iRepertoire HTBI primers and Arm-PCR of CDR3 regions were used to build the TCR beta libraries. TCRdb passed the multiplex PCR reads through MiXCR, listing each CDR3 protein once. Of a few hundred thousand distinct CDR3 sequences listed, approximately 15% are singletons. This clonotype was counted many times. Its antigen is not identified. Time point specified: newly diagnosed GD, antithyroid drugs for less than 3 months. PBMC-extracted RNA yielded the TCR library. Germline assignment: CDR1 MGHDK and CDR2 SYGVNS. J was trimmed by 3 bases and V by 2 bases; bases with no gene match: 4. The CDR3 sequence is 15 residues long. These data were also reused for a study on T cells in Graves' hyperthyroidism and ophthalmopathy.

This clonotype originated in a woman between 50 and 59 years old with Graves disease. Sequenced here: peripheral blood mononuclear cells (PBMCs), sampled at new diagnosis, from a patient treated with antithyroid drugs. V gene TRBV25-1 combines with J gene TRBJ2-5; 9 bases are shared with TRBD2. CDR3 DNA sequence: TGTGCCAGCAGTGAAAGGGCGGGAGGGAAAGAGACCCAGTACTTC. Its translation: CASSERAGGKETQYF.